This TCR beta chain appears in the sequencing data of a study of cytomegalovirus exposure and HLA in healthy donors (dated by TCRdb to the late 2010s). In the study overall: In an earlier analysis of 587 of the donors, 250 to 350 Gb of sequence data and 90 million to 120 million unique TCR beta sequences from 150 million to 200 million T cells were reported. An early release covering roughly 600 HLA-typed donors comprised around 300 gigabases of sequencing data and 85 million or so unique TCR sequences. Of the roughly 410 genotyped donors, 80% to 90% were placed in the genetic ancestry cluster associated with self-reported Caucasian donors. The aim of the study was to test whether cataloging public T cell receptors could identify signatures of past pathogen exposure. Using immunosequencing, the study profiled T cell repertoires from 640 or so subjects and related those repertoires to cytomegalovirus serostatus. Along with the roughly 700-subject first cohort, a separate validation cohort of 120 different subjects was used. To predict cytomegalovirus infection status, the study combined high-throughput TCR immunosequencing, statistical association of individual TCRs with disease status, and machine learning. A later analysis re-analyzed previously published TCR beta repertoires from roughly 630 donors and added high-resolution HLA genotyping to study TCR occurrence patterns. Rather than using new phenotypic data, the later analysis identified candidate immune exposures from TCR beta sequences and from how often those sequences occurred across donors. To decide whether each TCR beta V gene segment behaved as functional or pseudogenic, an earlier analysis of 587 of the donors relied on high-throughput TCR beta sequencing. Donor age, sex, ethnicity and CMV serostatus were compiled alongside the repertoire data. Genome-wide SNP genotypes for about 55% of the roughly 670 donors were used in a later genetic analysis, which treated that subset as a discovery cohort. All discovery cohort repertoires had been generated using a single sequencing platform. Both class I and class II loci were covered by HLA typing, at four-digit resolution. Typing coverage differed by locus: A, B, C, DRB1 and DQB1 were typed in about 629-640 donors, DQA1 in 500 to 550, DPA1 in 600 to 610, and DPB1 in just under 490. Because of strong linkage in the cohort, five DR-DQ haplotypes were treated as single units for association and clustering. Among about 390 genotyped donors of the cohort, an average of approximately 240,000 unique TCR beta nucleotide sequences were sequenced per donor, roughly 20% of them non-productive. Summary of the overall study and its limitations: Correlated functional status among segregating V segments might be attributable to linkage disequilibrium, but an unknown experimental factor could not be ruled out. In a later analysis, most CMV-associated TCR beta chains were found to appear HLA-restricted, with HLA associations seemingly driven largely by CMV exposure. The study listed 150 to 200 TCR beta chains as associated with cytomegalovirus. A further reported finding was that TCR beta sequences accurately predicted the HLA-A and HLA-B alleles for most subjects in the first cohort. A group of highly shared sequence variants was considered likely to be a technical artifact of the sequencing pipeline. Assigning TCR associations to individual alleles was difficult when HLA alleles, especially DR and DQ, strongly co-occurred. Presence/absence analyses assumed roughly uniform sequencing depth across donors, an assumption that may not hold. Some IMGT-functional V segments, including TRBV6-2 and TRBV6-3, could not be told apart with the 87-base-pair reads, so those segments were excluded. At a false discovery rate of 0.05, a later analysis linked fewer than 20,000 TCR beta sequences to specific HLA alleles. Immune exposure information for the cohort was limited to CMV serostatus. Seventeen rarely observed V segments, including chromosome 9 orphons, were excluded from the earlier analysis of approximately 500 of the donors because counts were too low. In an earlier analysis of 500 to 650 of the donors, most TCR beta V segments appeared in productive rearrangements about 90% or about 30% of the time, broadly matching IMGT annotations. A later analysis found that TCR association rates varied across HLA loci, with DRB1 alleles showing the most associated TCRs and HLA-C alleles the fewest. Three of the identified cytomegalovirus-associated TCR beta chains were confirmed in vitro to be specific for cytomegalovirus antigens. V-gene and J-gene trimming of TCR beta chains was associated with a missense DCLRE1C variant in a later genetic analysis, and the association was replicated in an independent cohort. A later analysis reported that several top co-occurrence clusters appeared linked to parvovirus B19, influenza, CMV and Epstein-Barr virus. The classifier was reported to diagnose cytomegalovirus status with high specificity and sensitivity in both the original cohort and the validation cohort. Because HLA typing was unavailable for some donors at each locus, only the typed subset was used in association tests. Across donors, most TCR sequences were observed very rarely, whereas some public TCRs were present in many individuals. In a later genetic analysis, fewer N-insertions in productive TCRs were reported among donors in an Asian-associated ancestry cluster than the roughly 670-donor mean. A later analysis found that HLA-associated TCR beta chains were more clonally expanded and had lower generation probabilities than equally common non-associated chains. It was suggested by the authors that the approach could potentially be generalized to other disease states and immunological phenotypes. The cohort was sequenced for TCR beta chains only, and without alpha or paired-chain data the features that could be detected were limited.

The library was prepared using the immunoSEQ multiplex PCR assay. For the multiplex PCR, a mixture combining 60 forward primers for TCR Vbeta segments and 13 reverse primers for TCR Jbeta segments was used. The CDR3 region of rearranged TCR beta genes was amplified from genomic DNA by a multiplex PCR assay. The Illumina HiSeq System was used to sequence the amplified TCR beta libraries as 87-base-pair reads. Processing in the source paper ran as follows. In a later analysis, 77 million or so unique TCR beta chains were counted across the roughly 670 repertoires, and around 10 million of these chains were shared by at least two donors. Raw reads were error-corrected and collapsed into unique sequences by a nearest-neighbor algorithm in which closely related sequences were merged to remove PCR and sequencing errors. Alignment of CDR3 sequences to IMGT reference sequences was used to assign V, D and J gene segments. For a sequence to be retained, a match of at least six nucleotides to both a V gene segment and a J gene segment was required. A rearrangement counted as productive if the CDR3 had no stop codons and remained in frame with V and J, and every other rearrangement counted as non-productive. CDR3 was defined according to IMGT convention as the region running from the second conserved V-encoded cysteine to the conserved J-encoded phenylalanine. The earlier analysis of approximately 500 of the donors excluded sequences that lacked an unambiguous match to a single V gene segment. In an earlier analysis of roughly 500 of the donors, V segments were called functional above 56.7% productive rearrangements and were called segregating when the between-donor standard deviation exceeded 5%. A statistical classification framework was built for diagnosing cytomegalovirus status from the catalog of TCR beta chain sequences. A later analysis assigned V and J genes by comparing TCR nucleotide sequences with IMGT/GENE-DB human TR gene sequences. The TCRdist pipeline was used in a later analysis to assign CDR3 sequences and most-parsimonious VDJ recombination scenarios. In a later analysis, each TCR beta chain was defined by its CDR3 amino acid sequence together with its V-gene family, and reads without a unique V-gene family were excluded. A later analysis removed several hundred highly shared, low-generation-probability nucleotide sequences to deal with suspected cross-contamination and a sequencing artifact. A later analysis calculated a clonal expansion index for each public chain from normalized within-repertoire ranks of inferred template counts. In a later analysis, generation probabilities were computed with a VDJ recombination model fitted to out-of-frame rearrangements, and the resulting probabilities were checked against IGoR. In a later analysis, TCR-TCR, TCR-HLA and TCR-CMV co-occurrence was scored with hypergeometric tests, and a repertoire-size bias correction was applied to TCR pairs. In a later analysis, false discovery rates were estimated by permuting HLA or CMV assignments 20 times. In a later analysis, co-occurring TCRs were grouped with DBSCAN, and TCRdist sequence similarity was added when clustering was performed within HLA-allele-positive subsets. Repertoires with fewer than 30,000 or more than 120,000 public chains were left out of co-occurrence clustering, as were four to six repertoires with anomalous nucleotide sharing. TCRdb's version of the immuneACCESS table is confined to in-frame rearrangements and falls short of the full clone set. An unresolved V gene accounts for under half of the shortfall where checked; the remainder is of unknown origin. V, J and clone size derive from that table, while D and trimming were established from the DNA sequence. The sample records more than 100,000 clones, 76% of which are singletons. The ten largest clonotypes hold approximately 1.8% of the sample.

CDR1 and CDR2, looked up from the germline V gene, are MDHEN and SYDVKM. Reading from cysteine to phenylalanine, the CDR3 counts 15 amino acids. Only the CDR3 DNA stays, 45 bases, in frame from base 1. V lost 2 bases and J lost 6 bases, and the count of bases not matched to a germline gene is 8. This clone was observed a single time. What antigen it recognizes has not been identified. No per-base quality is available; no much larger clone lies one base away. In total, roughly 670 healthy bone marrow donors made up the cohort. At the time of sampling, all cohort members were nominally healthy, though unrecorded immune exposures were likely present. The donor tested CMV seropositive, placing the donor among the 289 seropositive members of the cohort. Each donor provided a peripheral blood sample, and peripheral blood mononuclear cells were used for TCR beta sequencing. The Qiagen DNeasy Blood Extraction Kit was used to extract genomic DNA from the blood cell samples.

Rearrangement joined TRBV28 to TRBJ2-7, with TRBD1 identical over 9 junction bases. The TCR comes from a female donor in good health and CMV-seropositive. The sample consisted of PBMCs. The DNA reads TGTGCCAGCAGTTTACTCGAGACAGGGGGAAGCGAGCAGTACTTC. Translated, it gives CASSLLETGGSEQYF.